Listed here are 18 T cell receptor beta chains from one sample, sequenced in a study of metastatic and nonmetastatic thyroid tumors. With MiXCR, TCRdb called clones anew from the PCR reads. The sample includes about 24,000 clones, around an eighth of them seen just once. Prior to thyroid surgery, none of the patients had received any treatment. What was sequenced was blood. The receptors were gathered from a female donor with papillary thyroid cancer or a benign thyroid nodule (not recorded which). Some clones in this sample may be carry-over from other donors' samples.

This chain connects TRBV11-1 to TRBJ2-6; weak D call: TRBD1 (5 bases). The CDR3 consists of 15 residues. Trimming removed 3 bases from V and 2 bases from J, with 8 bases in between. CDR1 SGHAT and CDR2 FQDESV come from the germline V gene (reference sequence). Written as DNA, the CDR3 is TGTGCCAGCAGCTTTACCAGGGCTGGGGCCAACGTCCTGACTTTC. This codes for CASSFTRAGANVLTF.

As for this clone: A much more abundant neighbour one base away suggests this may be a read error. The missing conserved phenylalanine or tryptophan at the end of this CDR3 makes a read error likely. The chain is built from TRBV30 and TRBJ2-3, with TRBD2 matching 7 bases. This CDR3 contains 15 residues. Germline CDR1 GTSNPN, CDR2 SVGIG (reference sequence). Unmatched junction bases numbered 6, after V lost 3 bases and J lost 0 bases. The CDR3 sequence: CAWSGRYPSTDTQYS. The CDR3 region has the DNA TGTGCCTGGAGCGGGAGGTATCCTAGCACAGATACGCAGTATTCT.

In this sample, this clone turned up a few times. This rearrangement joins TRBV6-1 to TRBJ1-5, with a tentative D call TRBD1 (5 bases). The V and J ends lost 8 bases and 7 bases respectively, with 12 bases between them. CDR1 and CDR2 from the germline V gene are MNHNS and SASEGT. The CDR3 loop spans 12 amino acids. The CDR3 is CASGKGVQPQHF. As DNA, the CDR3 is TGTGCCAGCGGTAAAGGGGTACAGCCCCAGCATTTT.

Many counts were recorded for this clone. CDR3: CSASALETQYF. The CDR3 region has the DNA TGCAGTGCTAGCGCACTAGAGACCCAGTACTTC. The V gene is TRBV20-1, the J gene TRBJ2-5; no reliable D call. The ends were cut back, 3 bases at V and 4 bases at J, with 6 bases in the middle. Germline CDR1 and CDR2: DFQATT and SNEGSKA (reference sequence). This CDR3 comprises 11 residues.

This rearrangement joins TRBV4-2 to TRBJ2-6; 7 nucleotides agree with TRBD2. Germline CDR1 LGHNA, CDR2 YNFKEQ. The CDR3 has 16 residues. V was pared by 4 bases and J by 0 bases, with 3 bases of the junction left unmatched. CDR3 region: CASSPTSSSGANVLTF. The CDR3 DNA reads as TGTGCCAGCAGCCCGACTAGCAGCTCTGGGGCCAACGTCCTGACTTTC.

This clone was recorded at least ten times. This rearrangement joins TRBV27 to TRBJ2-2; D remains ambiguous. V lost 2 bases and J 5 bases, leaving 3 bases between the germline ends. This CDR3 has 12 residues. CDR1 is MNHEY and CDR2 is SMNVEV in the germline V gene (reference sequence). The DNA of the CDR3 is TGTGCCAGCAGTTTAAGTACCGGGGAGCTGTTTTTT. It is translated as CASSLSTGELFF.

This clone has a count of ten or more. The CDR3 nucleotides read TGTGCCAGCAGCGGACGGTCGACAGGGTCCTATGGCTACACCTTC. Protein product: CASSGRSTGSYGYTF. This chain joins TRBV25-1 and TRBJ1-2; 7 nucleotides line up with TRBD1. The CDR3 has 15 amino acids. The germline V gene encodes CDR1 MGHDK and CDR2 SYGVNS. With 6 bases clipped from V and 4 bases from J, the junction kept 11 bases outside the gene matches.

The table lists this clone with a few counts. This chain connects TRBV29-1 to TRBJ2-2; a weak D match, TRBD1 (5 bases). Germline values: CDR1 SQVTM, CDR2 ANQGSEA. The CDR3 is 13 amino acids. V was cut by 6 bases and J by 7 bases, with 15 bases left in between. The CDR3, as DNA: TGCAGCGTAGCACATACAGGAGTCGGGGAGCTGTTTTTT. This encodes CSVAHTGVGELFF.

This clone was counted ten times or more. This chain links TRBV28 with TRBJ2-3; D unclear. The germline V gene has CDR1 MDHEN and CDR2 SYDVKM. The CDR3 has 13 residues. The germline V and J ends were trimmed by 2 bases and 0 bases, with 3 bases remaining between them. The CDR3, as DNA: TGTGCCAGCAGTTTAGGAAGCACAGATACGCAGTATTTT. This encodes CASSLGSTDTQYF.

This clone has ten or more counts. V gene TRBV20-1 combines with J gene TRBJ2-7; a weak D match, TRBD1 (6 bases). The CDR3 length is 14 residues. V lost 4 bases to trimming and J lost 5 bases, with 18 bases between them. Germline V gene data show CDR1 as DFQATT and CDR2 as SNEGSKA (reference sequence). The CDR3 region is CSAMRIRGLNEQYF. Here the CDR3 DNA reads TGCAGTGCTATGAGAATCAGGGGCCTAAACGAGCAGTACTTC.

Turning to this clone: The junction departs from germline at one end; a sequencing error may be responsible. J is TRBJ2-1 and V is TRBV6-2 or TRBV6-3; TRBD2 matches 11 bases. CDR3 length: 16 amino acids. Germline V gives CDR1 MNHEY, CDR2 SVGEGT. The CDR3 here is CASSASSGRTYNEQFF. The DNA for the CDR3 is TGTGCCAGCAGTGCGTCTAGCGGGAGGACCTACAACGAGCAGTTCTTC.

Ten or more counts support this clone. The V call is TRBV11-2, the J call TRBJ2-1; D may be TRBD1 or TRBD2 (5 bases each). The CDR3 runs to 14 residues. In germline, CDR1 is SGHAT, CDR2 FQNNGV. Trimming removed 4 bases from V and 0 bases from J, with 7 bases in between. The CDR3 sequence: CASSSGTSYNEQFF. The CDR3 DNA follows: TGTGCCAGCAGCTCCGGGACCTCCTACAATGAGCAGTTCTTC.

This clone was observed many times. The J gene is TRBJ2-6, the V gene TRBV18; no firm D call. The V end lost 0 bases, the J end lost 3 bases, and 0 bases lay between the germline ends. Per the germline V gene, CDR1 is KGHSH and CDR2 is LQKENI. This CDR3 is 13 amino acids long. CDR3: CASSPPGANVLTF. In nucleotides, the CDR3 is TGTGCCAGCTCACCACCTGGGGCCAACGTCCTGACTTTC.

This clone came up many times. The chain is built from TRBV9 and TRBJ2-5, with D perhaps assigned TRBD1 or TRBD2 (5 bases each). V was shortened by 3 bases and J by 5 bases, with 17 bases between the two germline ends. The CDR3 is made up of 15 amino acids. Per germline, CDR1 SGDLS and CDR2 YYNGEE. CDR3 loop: CASSAGTATGETQYF. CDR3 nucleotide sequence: TGTGCCAGCAGCGCCGGGACCGCCACGGGGGAGACCCAGTACTTC. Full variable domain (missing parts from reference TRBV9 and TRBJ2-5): DSGVTQTPKHLITATGQRVTLRCSPRSGDLSVYWYQQSLDQGLQFLIQYYNGEERAKGNILERFSAQQFPDLHSELNLSSLELGDSALYFCASSAGTATGETQYFGPGTRLLVL.

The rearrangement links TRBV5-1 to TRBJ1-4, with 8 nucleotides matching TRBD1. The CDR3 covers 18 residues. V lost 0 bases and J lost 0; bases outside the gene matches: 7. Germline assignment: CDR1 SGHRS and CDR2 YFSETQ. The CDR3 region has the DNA TGCGCCAGCAGCTTGGATGTGACAGGGGCCGCAACTAATGAAAAACTGTTTTTT. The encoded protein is CASSLDVTGAATNEKLFF.

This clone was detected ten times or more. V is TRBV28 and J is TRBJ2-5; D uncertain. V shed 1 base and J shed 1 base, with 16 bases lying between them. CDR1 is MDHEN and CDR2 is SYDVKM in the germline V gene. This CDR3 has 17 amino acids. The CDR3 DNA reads TGTGCCAGCAGTTTATTGGCTCGATATGAAGTCCAAGAGACCCAGTACTTC. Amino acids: CASSLLARYEVQETQYF.

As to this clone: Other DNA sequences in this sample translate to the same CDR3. CDR3 DNA sequence: TGTGCCAGCAGTTACCAGGGGGCCTACAATGAGCAGTTCTTC. Amino acids: CASSYQGAYNEQFF. The rearrangement uses TRBV6-6 and TRBJ2-1, with 7 bases aligning to TRBD1. Losses at the gene ends were 2 bases for V and 2 bases for J; bases not matched to a gene: 0. The CDR3 is 14 residues long. Germline V gene data show CDR1 as MNHNY and CDR2 as SVGAGI (reference sequence).

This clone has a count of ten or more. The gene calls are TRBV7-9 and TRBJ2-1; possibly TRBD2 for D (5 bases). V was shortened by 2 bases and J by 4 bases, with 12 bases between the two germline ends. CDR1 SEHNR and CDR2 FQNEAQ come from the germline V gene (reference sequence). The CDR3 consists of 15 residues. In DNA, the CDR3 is TGTGCCAGCAGCTTACGGGGAAGCGAATACAATGAGCAGTTCTTC. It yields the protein CASSLRGSEYNEQFF.